This T cell receptor beta chain was identified in a study of shared clonotypes between healthy human individuals. Using immunoSEQ multiplex PCR, the repertoire was profiled, and TCRdb retains in-frame clones only, with some absent. This repertoire shows roughly 1,500,000 clones, roughly 98.5% found once; its top ten account for roughly 0.35%. The CDR3 is 13 amino acids. The V end was cut by 5 bases, the J end by 2 bases, with 8 bases between. CDR1 and CDR2 from the germline V gene are LGHNT and FRNRAP. This clonotype was obtained from a man aged 25 to 40 in good health. V and J are TRBV12-5 and TRBJ2-3, with a possible D match to TRBD1 (5 bases). The sample comprised naive CD4+ T cells sorted from blood. Subset meaning: CD45RA+ positively selected. This CDR3 is CASGPGNTDTQYF. The CDR3 DNA sequence: TGTGCTAGTGGTCCAGGGAACACAGATACGCAGTATTTT. Together with reference TRBV12-5 and TRBJ2-3, the CDR3 gives the full variable domain: DARVTQTPRHKVTEMGQEVTMRCQPILGHNTVFWYRQTMMQGLELLAYFRNRAPLDDSGMPKDRFSAEMPDATLATLKIQPSEPRDSAVYFCASGPGNTDTQYFGPGTRLTVL.